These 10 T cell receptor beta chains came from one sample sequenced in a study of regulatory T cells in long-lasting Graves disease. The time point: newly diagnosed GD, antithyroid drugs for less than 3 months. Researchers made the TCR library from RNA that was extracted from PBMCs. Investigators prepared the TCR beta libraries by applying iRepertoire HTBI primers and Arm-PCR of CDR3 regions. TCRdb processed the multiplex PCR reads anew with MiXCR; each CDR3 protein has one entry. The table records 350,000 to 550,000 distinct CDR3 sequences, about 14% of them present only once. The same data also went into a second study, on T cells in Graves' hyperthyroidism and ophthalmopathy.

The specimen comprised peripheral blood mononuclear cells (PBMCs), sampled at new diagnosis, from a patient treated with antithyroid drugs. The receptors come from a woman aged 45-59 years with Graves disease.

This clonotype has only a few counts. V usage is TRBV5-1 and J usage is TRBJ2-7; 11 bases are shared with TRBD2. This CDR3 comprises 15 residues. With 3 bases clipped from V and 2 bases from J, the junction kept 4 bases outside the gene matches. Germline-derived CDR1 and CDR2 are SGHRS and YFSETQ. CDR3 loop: CASSSLAGGTYEQYF. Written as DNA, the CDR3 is TGCGCCAGCAGCTCCCTAGCGGGGGGAACCTACGAGCAGTACTTC. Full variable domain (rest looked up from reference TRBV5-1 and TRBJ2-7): KAGVTQTPRYLIKTRGQQVTLSCSPISGHRSVSWYQQTPGQGLQFLFEYFSETQRNKGNFPGRFSGRQFSNSRSEMNVSTLELGDSALYLCASSSLAGGTYEQYFGPGTRLTVT.

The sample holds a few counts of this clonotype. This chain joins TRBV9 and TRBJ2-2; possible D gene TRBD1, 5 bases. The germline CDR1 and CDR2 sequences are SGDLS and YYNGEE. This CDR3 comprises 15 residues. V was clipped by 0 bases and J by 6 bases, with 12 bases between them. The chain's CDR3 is CASSVGGVESGELFF. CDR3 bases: TGTGCCAGCAGCGTAGGGGGCGTCGAGTCCGGGGAGCTGTTTTTT.

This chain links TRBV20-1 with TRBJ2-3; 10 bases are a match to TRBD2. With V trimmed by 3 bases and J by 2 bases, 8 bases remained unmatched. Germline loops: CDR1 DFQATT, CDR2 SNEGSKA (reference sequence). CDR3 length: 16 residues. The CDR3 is CSASTASGSSTDTQYF. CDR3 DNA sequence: TGCAGTGCTAGCACGGCTAGCGGGAGCTCCACAGATACGCAGTATTTT.

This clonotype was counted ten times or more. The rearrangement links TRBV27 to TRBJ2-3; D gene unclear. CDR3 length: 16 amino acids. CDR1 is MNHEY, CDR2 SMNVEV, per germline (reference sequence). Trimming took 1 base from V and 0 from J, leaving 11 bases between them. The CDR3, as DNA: TGTGCCAGCAGTTTATTCCGCGCGACTAGCACAGATACGCAGTATTTT. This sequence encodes CASSLFRATSTDTQYF.

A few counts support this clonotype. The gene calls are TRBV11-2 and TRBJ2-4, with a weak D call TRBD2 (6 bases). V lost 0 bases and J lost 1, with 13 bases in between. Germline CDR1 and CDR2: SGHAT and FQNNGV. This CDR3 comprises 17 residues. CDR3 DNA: TGTGCCAGCAGCTTAGACAGCGGGTTAGGGGCCAAAAACATTCAGTACTTC. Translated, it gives CASSLDSGLGAKNIQYF.

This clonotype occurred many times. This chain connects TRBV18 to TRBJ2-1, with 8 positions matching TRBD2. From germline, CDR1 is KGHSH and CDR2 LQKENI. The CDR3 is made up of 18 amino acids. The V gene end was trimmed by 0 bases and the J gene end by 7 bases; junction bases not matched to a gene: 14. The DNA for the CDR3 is TGTGCCAGCTCACCACCGGGTAACAGCGGGAGAAAGTTTAATGAGCAGTTCTTC. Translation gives CASSPPGNSGRKFNEQFF.

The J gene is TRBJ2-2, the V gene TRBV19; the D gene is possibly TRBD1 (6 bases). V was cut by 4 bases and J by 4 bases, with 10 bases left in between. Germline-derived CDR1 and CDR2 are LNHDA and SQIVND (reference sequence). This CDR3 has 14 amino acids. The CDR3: CASSRTESTGELFF. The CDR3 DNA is TGTGCCAGTAGTAGGACAGAGAGCACCGGGGAGCTGTTTTTT.

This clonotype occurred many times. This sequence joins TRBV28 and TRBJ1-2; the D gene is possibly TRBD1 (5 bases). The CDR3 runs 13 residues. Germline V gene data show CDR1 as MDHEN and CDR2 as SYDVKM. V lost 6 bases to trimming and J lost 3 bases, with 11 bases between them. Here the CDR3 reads CASRYQGDYGYTF. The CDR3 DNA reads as TGTGCCAGCAGGTATCAGGGAGACTATGGCTACACCTTC.

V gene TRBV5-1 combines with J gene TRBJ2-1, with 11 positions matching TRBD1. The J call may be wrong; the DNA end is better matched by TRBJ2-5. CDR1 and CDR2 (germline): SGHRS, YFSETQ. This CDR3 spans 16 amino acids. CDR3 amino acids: CASSSDRGLRQETQYF. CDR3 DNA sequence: TGCGCCAGCAGCTCGGACAGGGGGCTTCGTCAAGAGACCCAGTACTTC.

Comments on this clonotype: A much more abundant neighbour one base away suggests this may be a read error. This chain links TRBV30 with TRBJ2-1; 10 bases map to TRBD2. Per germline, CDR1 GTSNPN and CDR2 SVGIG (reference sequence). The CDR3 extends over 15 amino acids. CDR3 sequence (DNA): TGTGCCTGGAGTGTGTTACTAGCGGGGTACAATGAGCGGTTCTTC. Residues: CAWSVLLAGYNERFF. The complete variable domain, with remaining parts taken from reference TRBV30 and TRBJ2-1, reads SQTIHQWPATLVQPVGSPLSLECTVEGTSNPNLYWYRQAAGRGLQLLFYSVGIGQISSEVPQNLSASRPQDRQFILSSKKLLLSDSGFYLCAWSVLLAGYNERFFGPGTRLTVL.